A single sample is the source of the 21 T cell receptor beta chains below, sequenced in a study of CD8 T cells in Susac syndrome. With random hexamers, reverse transcription was performed on about 0.5 to 1 ug of RNA. TCRdb reprocessed the immunoSEQ multiplex PCR reads via MiXCR and lists one record per CDR3 protein. The data show under 200,000 distinct CDR3 sequences, around 96% seen once. Material for sequencing was CD4+ T cells from PBMCs. Receptors originate from a human donor with Susac syndrome.

V and J are TRBV27 and TRBJ2-7, with D possibly being TRBD2 (6 bases). The germline gives CDR1 MNHEY, CDR2 SMNVEV (reference sequence). CDR3 length: 17 amino acids. The ends were cut back, 5 bases at V and 0 bases at J, with 20 bases in the middle. CDR3 coding DNA: TGTGCCAGCAGTCAAGGGACGACACTAGCTCACTCCTACGAGCAGTACTTC. This encodes CASSQGTTLAHSYEQYF.

This clonotype was seen a single time. This chain joins TRBV7-8 and TRBJ2-3, with 8 positions matching TRBD2. This CDR3 comprises 15 residues. Germline V gene sequence: CDR1 SGHVS, CDR2 FQNEAQ. With 2 bases clipped from V and 5 bases from J, the junction kept 6 bases outside the gene matches. The CDR3 loop reads CASSLKAGVEDTQYF. In DNA form, the CDR3 reads TGTGCCAGCAGCTTAAAAGCGGGAGTTGAAGATACGCAGTATTTT.

V is TRBV29-1 and J is TRBJ2-5, with D hard to call. The CDR3 runs to 12 residues. The germline gives CDR1 SQVTM, CDR2 ANQGSEA. Trimming removed 4 bases at V and 1 base at J, with 7 bases between. The CDR3 DNA is TGCAGCGTTGTGGCAGTCCAAGAGACCCAGTACTTC. This translates into CSVVAVQETQYF.

V and J are TRBV18 and TRBJ2-1; 8 nucleotides agree with TRBD2. CDR3 length equals 17 residues. Germline values: CDR1 KGHSH, CDR2 LQKENI. With V trimmed by 0 bases and J by 8 bases, 12 bases remained unmatched. The CDR3 region has the DNA TGTGCCAGCTCACCACCCCTCTCGCGGGAGGATCGCGATGAGCAGTTCTTC. Translating it yields CASSPPLSREDRDEQFF.

CDR3 nucleotide sequence: TGCAGCGTTGGGGGGGGACCCCCTCACACCGGGGAGCTGTTTTTT. This codes for CSVGGGPPHTGELFF. J is TRBJ2-2 and V is TRBV29-1, with 7 bases aligning to TRBD2. This CDR3 contains 15 residues. The V segment lost 4 bases and the J segment 3 bases; nucleotides outside the gene matches: 8. Germline values: CDR1 SQVTM, CDR2 ANQGSEA.

On this clonotype itself: Germline is not matched at one junction end, which may reflect a read error. This sequence joins TRBV7-3 and TRBJ2-2, with 9 bases fitting TRBD1. Germline lookup yields CDR1 SGHTA and CDR2 FQGTGA. CDR3 length: 17 residues. This CDR3 reads CASSISSQGANPGELFF. Written as DNA, the CDR3 is TGTGCCAGCAGCATCTCCTCACAGGGGGCGAACCCCGGGGAGCTGTTTTTT.

The chain carries TRBV4-3 and TRBJ2-1; D unresolved. This CDR3 comprises 15 residues. Germline assignment: CDR1 LGHNA and CDR2 YSLEER. With 1 base removed from V and 4 bases from J, the gap between germline ends came to 11 bases. Here the CDR3 DNA reads TGCGCCAGCAGCCAAGTTGTCGACTCATACAATGAGCAGTTCTTC. The encoded protein is CASSQVVDSYNEQFF.

The CDR3 is CSARAGRQWGQPQHF. CDR3 nucleotides: TGCAGTGCTAGAGCGGGGCGACAGTGGGGTCAGCCCCAGCATTTT. The chain employs TRBV20-1 and TRBJ1-5; possibly TRBD1 for D (5 bases). V dropped 1 base and J dropped 6 bases, with 16 bases sitting between them. The CDR3 spans 15 residues. CDR1 DFQATT and CDR2 SNEGSKA come from the germline V gene (reference sequence).

The chain links TRBV4-2 to TRBJ2-4, with 9 bases matching TRBD2. Germline V gives CDR1 LGHNA, CDR2 YNFKEQ. J was trimmed by 5 bases and V by 0 bases; bases with no gene match: 8. The CDR3 extends over 17 amino acids. This CDR3 reads CASSQDGVAGAENIQYF. DNA of the CDR3: TGTGCCAGCAGCCAAGATGGGGTAGCGGGGGCGGAAAACATTCAGTACTTC.

The chain recombines TRBV29-1 with TRBJ2-2; either TRBD1 or TRBD2 may fit D (6 bases each). CDR3 length: 13 amino acids. Germline assignment: CDR1 SQVTM and CDR2 ANQGSEA. The V and J ends lost 1 base and 7 bases respectively, with 10 bases between them. CDR3 sequence: CSVEAGGHGELFF. The CDR3, as DNA: TGCAGCGTTGAAGCCGGGGGCCACGGGGAGCTGTTTTTT.

This sequence joins TRBV12-3 or TRBV12-4 and TRBJ1-1, with TRBD1 matching over 7 bases. The CDR3 contains 15 residues. V shed 2 bases and J 1 base; nucleotides not matched to a gene: 4. CDR3 amino acids: CASSLRGRGNTEAFF. The CDR3 DNA is TGTGCCAGCAGTTTAAGGGGGCGAGGGAACACTGAAGCTTTCTTT.

V gene TRBV20-1 combines with J gene TRBJ2-7; D is unresolved. Trimming shortened V by 3 bases and J by 2 bases, and 11 bases separated the two germline ends. CDR1 is DFQATT and CDR2 is SNEGSKA in the germline V gene (reference sequence). There are 13 residues in the CDR3. The CDR3 DNA follows: TGCAGTGCTAGGTTGGTCCTCCCCTACGAGCAGTACTTC. Translating gives CSARLVLPYEQYF.

This chain joins TRBV29-1 and TRBJ2-6; 7 bases align to TRBD1. The junction had 17 bases not matched to a gene; V was cut back by 7 bases and J by 2 bases. In germline, CDR1 is SQVTM, CDR2 ANQGSEA. The CDR3 is made up of 18 amino acids. The CDR3 DNA sequence: TGCAGCGCGGGGCCGCAGGGGGTTGCTGTTGCTGGGGCCAACGTCCTGACTTTC. Its translation: CSAGPQGVAVAGANVLTF.

The CDR3 loop reads CSARNQGVLFF. The CDR3 DNA reads TGCAGTGCTAGAAACCAGGGGGTACTGTTTTTT. The V call is TRBV20-1, the J call TRBJ1-4; 7 nucleotides agree with TRBD1. Per the germline V gene, CDR1 is DFQATT and CDR2 is SNEGSKA (reference sequence). V trimming: 2 bases; J trimming: 13 bases; junction bases outside the gene matches: 4. The CDR3 extends over 11 amino acids.

This clonotype was picked up one time. CDR3 nucleotides: TGCAGCGTCCAGATGGAGGGTTATAATTCACCCCTCCACTTT. It is translated as CSVQMEGYNSPLHF. This chain joins TRBV29-1 and TRBJ1-6, with no clear D. The CDR3 is 14 residues long. Germline CDR1 reads SQVTM; CDR2 reads ANQGSEA. Trimming shortened V by 6 bases and J by 4 bases, and 13 bases separated the two germline ends.

This clonotype was recorded a few times. The chain couples TRBV20-1 to TRBJ1-3, with 8 bases lining up with TRBD1. V was clipped by 4 bases and J by 4 bases; unmatched bases: 6. This CDR3 comprises 14 residues. Germline V gene data show CDR1 as DFQATT and CDR2 as SNEGSKA (reference sequence). The CDR3 sequence: CSATQGAGGNTIYF. DNA of the CDR3: TGCAGTGCTACGCAGGGGGCTGGAGGAAACACCATATATTTT.

This sequence joins TRBV24-1 and TRBJ2-5; 7 bases map to TRBD1. Germline-derived CDR1 and CDR2 are KGHDR and SFDVKD. The CDR3 extends over 16 amino acids. Unmatched junction bases numbered 10, after V lost 3 bases and J lost 4 bases. The CDR3 sequence is CATSDTGQRTGETQYF. CDR3 in DNA: TGTGCCACCAGTGATACGGGACAGCGGACGGGAGAGACCCAGTACTTC.

This rearrangement joins TRBV24-1 to TRBJ2-7, with 9 bases matching TRBD1. The ends lost 9 bases at V and 1 base at J; junction bases unmatched: 6. Germline CDR1 reads KGHDR; CDR2 reads SFDVKD. This CDR3 spans 14 amino acids. CDR3 residues: CATSLGQGSYEQYF. In DNA form, the CDR3 reads TGTGCCACCTCCCTAGGACAGGGGTCCTACGAGCAGTACTTC.

V gene TRBV30 combines with J gene TRBJ2-1, with 8 bases matching TRBD2. This CDR3 spans 15 amino acids. Germline trimming cut 0 bases from V and 6 bases from J; bases unmatched to any gene: 7. Germline CDR1 GTSNPN, CDR2 SVGIG (reference sequence). CDR3 in DNA: TGTGCCTGGAGTGTCGCTAGCGGGTATATCAATGAGCAGTTCTTC. Protein: CAWSVASGYINEQFF. Full variable domain (outside the CDR3, taken from reference TRBV30 and TRBJ2-1): SQTIHQWPATLVQPVGSPLSLECTVEGTSNPNLYWYRQAAGRGLQLLFYSVGIGQISSEVPQNLSASRPQDRQFILSSKKLLLSDSGFYLCAWSVASGYINEQFFGPGTRLTVL.

The V gene is TRBV10-3, the J gene TRBJ2-3; 12 nucleotides match TRBD2. The V gene end was trimmed by 4 bases and the J gene end by 2 bases; junction bases not matched to a gene: 4. The CDR3 extends over 16 amino acids. CDR1 ENHRY and CDR2 SYGVKD come from the germline V gene. The CDR3 DNA follows: TGTGCCATCAGTGGTGGGACTAGCGGGCCCACAGATACGCAGTATTTT. It is translated as CAISGGTSGPTDTQYF.

The chain is built from TRBV12-3 or TRBV12-4 and TRBJ1-2, with a weak D call TRBD1 (6 bases). The V gene lost 8 bases and the J gene lost 7 bases, with 14 bases spanning the gap. This CDR3 region has 12 residues. The CDR3 loop reads CASLRGGIGYTF. The CDR3 DNA reads TGTGCCAGCCTCAGGGGCGGGATTGGCTACACCTTC.